These 25 T cell receptor beta chains originate from one sample sequenced in a study of blood T cell repertoires in COVID-19. Repertoires were generated with immunoSEQ multiplex PCR, while TCRdb's copy carries only in-frame clones and drops some. The sample shows about 240,000 clones, over 80% of them seen only once. Sequences were obtained from peripheral blood. Receptors originate from a man aged 25 to 40 who had recovered from COVID-19.

The chain employs TRBV2 and TRBJ2-2, with TRBD2 as a possible D gene (5 bases). Germline CDR1 and CDR2: SNHLY and FYNNEI. V dropped 5 bases and J dropped 2 bases, with 12 bases sitting between them. The CDR3 runs 15 residues. The CDR3 coding sequence is TGTGCCAGCAGTATGGAGGAGCCAAACACCGGGGAGCTGTTTTTT. Protein sequence: CASSMEEPNTGELFF. Combining the CDR3 with reference TRBV2 and TRBJ2-2 gives the whole variable domain EPEVTQTPSHQVTQMGQEVILRCVPISNHLYFYWYRQILGQKVEFLVSFYNNEISEKSEIFDDQFSVERPDGSNFTLKIRSTKLEDSAMYFCASSMEEPNTGELFFGEGSRLTVL.

V usage is TRBV10-3 and J usage is TRBJ1-2, with D uncertain. V was trimmed by 5 bases and J by 7 bases, leaving 17 bases between them. From germline, CDR1 is ENHRY and CDR2 SYGVKD. CDR3 length equals 14 residues. The CDR3 is CAISTAQTQSGYTF. Written as DNA, the CDR3 is TGTGCCATCAGTACGGCACAGACACAGAGTGGCTACACCTTC.

This clone was counted a single time. The genes are TRBV2 and TRBJ2-3; a possible D gene is TRBD1 (6 bases). With 8 bases removed from V and 3 bases from J, the gap between germline ends came to 15 bases. This CDR3 has 14 residues. Germline V gene data show CDR1 as SNHLY and CDR2 as FYNNEI. CDR3 bases: TGTGCCAGCGTAGGCCCAGGGGTAACAGATACGCAGTATTTT. It codes for CASVGPGVTDTQYF.

This clone was detected only a few times. The chain is built from TRBV18 and TRBJ2-1; TRBD2 aligns across 10 bases. With 0 bases clipped from V and 5 bases from J, the junction kept 4 bases outside the gene matches. The CDR3 loop spans 16 amino acids. Per germline, CDR1 KGHSH and CDR2 LQKENI. Here the CDR3 reads CASSPPLAGAHNEQFF. For the CDR3, the DNA is TGTGCCAGCTCACCACCGCTAGCGGGGGCACACAATGAGCAGTTCTTC.

The chain couples TRBV5-1 to TRBJ2-3; a possible D gene is TRBD2 (5 bases). Trimming stripped 1 base from V and 5 bases from J, with 11 bases between. The CDR3 loop spans 14 amino acids. In germline, CDR1 is SGHRS, CDR2 YFSETQ. The CDR3 sequence is CASSLRTDQDTQYF. For the CDR3, the DNA is TGCGCCAGCAGCTTGCGGACTGACCAAGATACGCAGTATTTT.

The CDR3 loop reads CATSDGGADTQYF. The CDR3, as DNA: TGTGCCACCAGTGATGGGGGGGCAGATACGCAGTATTTT. The rearrangement links TRBV24-1 to TRBJ2-3; 7 bases fit TRBD2. V shed 3 bases, J shed 4 bases, and the junction held 0 bases outside the gene matches. Germline values: CDR1 KGHDR, CDR2 SFDVKD. This CDR3 comprises 13 residues.

This clone was observed once. The chain's CDR3 is CASREGASPNYGYTF. The CDR3 nucleotides read TGTGCCTCCCGGGAGGGCGCGAGTCCCAACTATGGCTACACCTTC. This chain connects TRBV9 to TRBJ1-2; no clear D gene. CDR1 SGDLS and CDR2 YYNGEE come from the germline V gene. The V end was cut by 10 bases, the J end by 2 bases, with 21 bases between. The CDR3 consists of 15 residues.

This CDR3 reads CASRTVVSRGAFF. In DNA form, the CDR3 reads TGTGCCTCACGGACAGTGGTTAGTAGGGGAGCTTTCTTT. The rearrangement links TRBV6-5 to TRBJ1-1; D perhaps matches TRBD1 (6 bases). CDR3 length: 13 amino acids. CDR1 is MNHEY, CDR2 SVGAGI, per germline. V lost 11 bases, J lost 10 bases, and 23 bases lay in between.

The chain employs TRBV3-1 (or the pseudogene TRBV3-2) and TRBJ2-5; 8 bases line up with TRBD2. The CDR3 contains 14 residues. The V segment lost 4 bases and the J segment 1 base; nucleotides outside the gene matches: 2. Germline CDR1 and CDR2: LGHDT and YNNKEL (reference sequence). In nucleotides, the CDR3 is TGTGCCAGCAGCCTCAGCGGGGGCCAAGAGACCCAGTACTTC. Translated, it gives CASSLSGGQETQYF.

The chain links TRBV9 to TRBJ2-3; TRBD2 might be the D (7 bases). From germline, CDR1 is SGDLS and CDR2 YYNGEE. The CDR3 sequence is 16 residues long. V was shortened by 0 bases and J by 4 bases, with 15 bases between the two germline ends. The CDR3 protein is CASSVEPAGASDTQYF. The DNA of the CDR3 is TGTGCCAGCAGCGTAGAGCCGGCGGGGGCCTCAGATACGCAGTATTTT. Full variable domain (rest looked up from reference TRBV9 and TRBJ2-3): DSGVTQTPKHLITATGQRVTLRCSPRSGDLSVYWYQQSLDQGLQFLIQYYNGEERAKGNILERFSAQQFPDLHSELNLSSLELGDSALYFCASSVEPAGASDTQYFGPGTRLTVL.

This clone occurred once. V gene TRBV19 combines with J gene TRBJ1-2; 7 nucleotides line up with TRBD1. The V and J ends lost 6 bases and 7 bases, in that order; junction bases with no gene match: 5. CDR1 is LNHDA and CDR2 is SQIVND in the germline V gene (reference sequence). The CDR3 has 12 amino acids. The CDR3, as DNA: TGTGCCAGTAGGTCACAGGGGAGTGGCTACACCTTC. Its translation: CASRSQGSGYTF.

This rearrangement joins TRBV21-1 to TRBJ1-2; the table assigns TRBD1, which was not confirmed against the DNA. TRBV21-1 is described as a pseudogene. The CDR3 extends over 14 amino acids. The DNA of the CDR3 is TGTGCCAGCAGCAAAGCGCGCAGGCTCTATGGCTACACCTTC. It specifies CASSKARRLYGYTF.

The chain carries TRBV19 and TRBJ1-5, with TRBD1 identical over 10 bases. J gave up 6 bases and V 5 bases, and 10 bases lay outside the gene matches. Germline V gene sequence: CDR1 LNHDA, CDR2 SQIVND (reference sequence). CDR3 size: 16 residues. CDR3 protein: CASSETGGAGFQPQHF. The CDR3 bases are TGTGCCAGTAGTGAGACAGGGGGCGCGGGTTTTCAGCCCCAGCATTTT. The entire variable domain, with the rest obtained from reference TRBV19 and TRBJ1-5, is as follows: DGGITQSPKYLFRKEGQNVTLSCEQNLNHDAMYWYRQDPGQGLRLIYYSQIVNDFQKGDIAEGYSVSREKKESFPLTVTSAQKNPTAFYLCASSETGGAGFQPQHFGDGTRLSIL.

This sequence joins TRBV4-2 and TRBJ2-2, with D possibly TRBD2 on 6 matching bases. The ends were cut back, 2 bases at V and 3 bases at J, with 7 bases in the middle. In germline, CDR1 is LGHNA, CDR2 YNFKEQ. The CDR3 is made up of 14 amino acids. CDR3 nucleotide sequence: TGTGCCAGCAGCCAATGGGGGGACACCGGGGAGCTGTTTTTT. Translation gives CASSQWGDTGELFF.

V gene TRBV7-9 combines with J gene TRBJ1-2; tentatively, D is TRBD1 (6 bases). Germline assignment: CDR1 SEHNR and CDR2 FQNEAQ (reference sequence). There are 11 residues in the CDR3. Trimming removed 3 bases from V and 10 bases from J, with 9 bases in between. The CDR3 bases are TGTGCCAGCAGCTTCCAGGGGACCTACACCTTC. Its translation: CASSFQGTYTF.

This clone appeared once. This sequence joins TRBV7-6 and TRBJ2-1, with 8 bases aligning to TRBD2. The V gene end was trimmed by 6 bases and the J gene end by 5 bases; junction bases not matched to a gene: 9. The CDR3 has 15 amino acids. Germline CDR1 SGHVS, CDR2 FNYEAQ. As DNA, the CDR3 is TGTGCCAGCAGTAACACCCGGGGGGGAAACAATGAGCAGTTCTTC. Its translation is CASSNTRGGNNEQFF.

V and J are TRBV2 and TRBJ2-3, with 13 nucleotides matching TRBD2. The ends lost 8 bases at V and 8 bases at J; junction bases unmatched: 4. The CDR3 is 13 amino acids. Per germline, CDR1 SNHLY and CDR2 FYNNEI. This CDR3 is CASVTSGGATQYF. DNA of the CDR3: TGTGCCAGCGTTACTAGCGGGGGGGCTACGCAGTATTTT.

The rearrangement links TRBV5-1 to TRBJ2-5, with D tentatively TRBD2 (6 bases). This CDR3 is 15 amino acids long. Germline V gives CDR1 SGHRS, CDR2 YFSETQ. V was cut by 0 bases and J by 1 base, with 10 bases left in between. The CDR3 sequence: CASSLVTRGQETQYF. The CDR3 region has the DNA TGCGCCAGCAGCTTGGTGACTAGGGGCCAAGAGACCCAGTACTTC.

V gene TRBV2 combines with J gene TRBJ2-1; D might be TRBD1 (6 bases). The CDR3 sequence is 14 residues long. V lost 4 bases, J lost 6 bases, and 13 bases lay in between. Per the germline V gene, CDR1 is SNHLY and CDR2 is FYNNEI. For the CDR3, the DNA is TGTGCCAGCAGTGTGGGACGAGGGGGCAATGAGCAGTTCTTC. Encoded protein: CASSVGRGGNEQFF.

This chain uses TRBV9 with TRBJ1-4, with 7 bases matching TRBD1. The CDR3 extends over 14 amino acids. Trimming cost V 4 bases and J 4 bases; bases outside gene matches: 4. Germline assignment: CDR1 SGDLS and CDR2 YYNGEE. DNA of the CDR3: TGTGCCAGCAGCCCAAGACAGGGTAATGAAAAACTGTTTTTT. This codes for CASSPRQGNEKLFF.

The V gene is TRBV25-1, the J gene TRBJ1-6; unclear D gene. The CDR3 contains 16 residues. Trimming stripped 2 bases from V and 0 bases from J, with 8 bases between. CDR1 and CDR2 (germline): MGHDK, SYGVNS. This CDR3 reads CASSEAFSSYNSPLHF. In DNA, the CDR3 is TGTGCCAGCAGTGAAGCCTTTAGCTCCTATAATTCACCCCTCCACTTT.

This clone was observed once. V is TRBV20-1 and J is TRBJ2-3, with D possibly matching TRBD2 (6 bases). The germline gives CDR1 DFQATT, CDR2 SNEGSKA (reference sequence). This CDR3 spans 11 amino acids. Deletions cut 7 bases from V and 4 bases from J, with 9 bases between. CDR3 in DNA: TGCAGTGGCGGGAATCCAGATACGCAGTATTTT. Amino acid sequence: CSGGNPDTQYF.

The chain uses TRBV18 and TRBJ1-1; tentative D call: TRBD1 (6 bases). CDR1 KGHSH and CDR2 LQKENI come from the germline V gene. Deletions cut 0 bases from V and 7 bases from J, with 9 bases between. This CDR3 is built from 13 residues. The CDR3 sequence: CASSPPAGDEAFF. The CDR3 nucleotides read TGTGCCAGCTCACCACCGGCAGGGGATGAAGCTTTCTTT.

The gene calls are TRBV3-1 (or the pseudogene TRBV3-2) and TRBJ2-3, with D perhaps TRBD1 (6 bases). Per germline, CDR1 LGHDT and CDR2 YNNKEL (reference sequence). Trimming took off 4 bases at V and 5 bases at J, with 16 bases between the two ends. The CDR3 is made up of 15 amino acids. For the CDR3, the DNA is TGTGCCAGCAGCCTTAACACAGGGTCGGGAGATACGCAGTATTTT. It codes for CASSLNTGSGDTQYF.

This chain links TRBV7-9 with TRBJ2-3, with D maybe TRBD2 (5 bases). The V end was cut by 2 bases, the J end by 5 bases, with 14 bases between. CDR3 length equals 15 residues. Germline V gene sequence: CDR1 SEHNR, CDR2 FQNEAQ (reference sequence). This CDR3 reads CASSLSAGPQDTQYF. Written as DNA, the CDR3 is TGTGCCAGCAGCTTATCGGCGGGTCCTCAAGATACGCAGTATTTT. Combining the CDR3 with reference TRBV7-9 and TRBJ2-3 gives the whole variable domain DTGVSQNPRHKITKRGQNVTFRCDPISEHNRLYWYRQTLGQGPEFLTYFQNEAQLEKSRLLSDRFSAERPKGSFSTLEIQRTEQGDSAMYLCASSLSAGPQDTQYFGPGTRLTVL.